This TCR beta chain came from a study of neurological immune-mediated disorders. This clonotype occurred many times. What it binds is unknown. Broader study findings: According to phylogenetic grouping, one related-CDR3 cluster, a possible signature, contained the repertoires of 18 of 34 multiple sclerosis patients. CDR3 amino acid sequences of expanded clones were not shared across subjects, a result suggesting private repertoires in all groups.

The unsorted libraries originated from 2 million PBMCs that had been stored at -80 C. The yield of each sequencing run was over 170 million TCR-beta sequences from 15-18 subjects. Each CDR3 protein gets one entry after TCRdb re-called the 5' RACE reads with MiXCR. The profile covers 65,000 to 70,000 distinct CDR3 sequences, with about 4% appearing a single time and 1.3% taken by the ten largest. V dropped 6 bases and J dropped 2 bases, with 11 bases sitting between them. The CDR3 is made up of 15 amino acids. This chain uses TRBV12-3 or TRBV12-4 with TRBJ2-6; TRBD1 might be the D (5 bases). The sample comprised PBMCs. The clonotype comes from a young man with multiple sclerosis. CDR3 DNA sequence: TGTGCCAGCAGCGTTCCAGGGACTGGGGCCAACGTCCTGACTTTC. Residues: CASSVPGTGANVLTF.